A single sample is the source of the 32 T cell receptor beta chains below, sequenced in a study of cytomegalovirus exposure and HLA in healthy donors. The PCR made use of 60 Vbeta and 13 Jbeta primers. Generated by immunoSEQ multiplex PCR, the TCRdb table keeps only in-frame clones and is missing some. In the table there are around 130,000 clones, approximately 80% of which are singletons. The sample was PBMCs. Receptors originate from a girl aged 2 to 9 in good health and CMV-seronegative.

The chain is built from TRBV6-5 and TRBJ2-5; possible D gene TRBD2, 7 bases. Near its end, the DNA agrees better with TRBJ2-7, so the J call may be wrong. Germline-derived CDR1 and CDR2 are MNHEY and SVGAGI. CDR3 length: 16 amino acids. CDR3 amino acids: CASSLGGAGLSYEQYF. The DNA for the CDR3 is TGTGCCAGCAGTTTAGGGGGAGCGGGGCTATCCTACGAGCAGTACTTC.

This chain links TRBV27 with TRBJ2-5, with 9 bases lining up with TRBD2. Germline V CDR1 and CDR2: MNHEY, SMNVEV (reference sequence). The trim removed 5 bases at V and 2 bases at J, leaving 6 bases unmatched. The CDR3 extends over 15 amino acids. CDR3 residues: CASSPPLAGQETQYF. CDR3 DNA sequence: TGTGCCAGCAGTCCCCCCCTAGCGGGGCAAGAGACCCAGTACTTC.

The chain employs TRBV12-5 and TRBJ1-2; unclear D gene. Germline CDR1 and CDR2: LGHNT and FRNRAP. The CDR3 extends over 13 amino acids. V was pared by 6 bases and J by 4 bases, with 12 bases between. In nucleotides, the CDR3 is TGTGCTAGTGGCGCCGAGGGTCTCTATGGCTACACCTTC. As protein: CASGAEGLYGYTF.

The chain has TRBV5-1 and TRBJ2-3; possible D gene TRBD2, 5 bases. Germline lookup yields CDR1 SGHRS and CDR2 YFSETQ. CDR3 length: 16 residues. V gave up 3 bases and J gave up 3 bases, with 17 bases separating them. Written as DNA, the CDR3 is TGCGCCAGCAGCTGGAGGCCCGTCGAAGAGACAGATACGCAGTATTTT. Its protein product is CASSWRPVEETDTQYF.

This clone appeared a single time. This chain joins TRBV7-8 and TRBJ1-1; TRBD1 agrees at 7 bases. This CDR3 has 16 residues. Germline V gene lookup returns CDR1 SGHVS and CDR2 FQNEAQ. V shed 5 bases, J shed 0 bases, and the junction held 9 bases outside the gene matches. Here the CDR3 reads CASSRQGRGMNTEAFF. CDR3 DNA sequence: TGTGCCAGCAGCCGACAGGGACGGGGCATGAACACTGAAGCTTTCTTT.

The J gene is TRBJ2-2, the V gene TRBV27; 7 nucleotides agree with TRBD2. The ends lost 5 bases at V and 6 bases at J; junction bases unmatched: 15. The CDR3 is 17 amino acids. Germline loops: CDR1 MNHEY, CDR2 SMNVEV (reference sequence). CDR3 nucleotides: TGTGCCAGCAGTATACTTATGGCGGGAGCGGCGGCCGGGGAGCTGTTTTTT. Amino acids: CASSILMAGAAAGELFF.

This chain links TRBV29-1 with TRBJ2-7; D is ambiguous. Per germline, CDR1 SQVTM and CDR2 ANQGSEA. V lost 4 bases, J lost 0 bases, and 4 bases lay in between. The CDR3 is made up of 11 amino acids. The CDR3, as DNA: TGCAGCGTTGTTAGCTCCTACGAGCAGTACTTC. It specifies CSVVSSYEQYF.

CDR3 residues: CAWTAGLAGVWDTQYF. The DNA of the CDR3 is TGTGCCTGGACAGCCGGACTAGCGGGAGTTTGGGATACGCAGTATTTT. V is TRBV30 and J is TRBJ2-3, with 13 bases lining up with TRBD2. The CDR3 is made up of 16 amino acids. Germline CDR1 is GTSNPN and CDR2 is SVGIG (reference sequence). The J segment lost 6 bases and the V segment lost 4 bases, leaving 10 bases of the junction unmatched.

The chain recombines TRBV28 with TRBJ1-1, with D possibly being TRBD1 (5 bases). Trimming took off 6 bases at V and 4 bases at J, with 9 bases between the two ends. Looked up from germline, CDR1 is MDHEN and CDR2 is SYDVKM. The CDR3 has 12 amino acids. The DNA for the CDR3 is TGTGCCAGCAGGGGGCGCCTCACTGAAGCTTTCTTT. Translated: CASRGRLTEAFF.

This clone was found once. The rearrangement joins TRBV7-8 to TRBJ1-1; D not certain. Germline CDR1 reads SGHVS; CDR2 reads FQNEAQ. V was pared by 5 bases and J by 7 bases, with 8 bases between. The CDR3 contains 11 residues. The CDR3: CASSVGIEAFF. The CDR3 bases are TGTGCCAGCAGCGTCGGGATTGAAGCTTTCTTT.

The chain recombines TRBV19 with TRBJ2-5; the match to TRBD1 covers 7 bases. CDR1 and CDR2 from the germline V gene are LNHDA and SQIVND (reference sequence). The V gene end was trimmed by 5 bases and the J gene end by 3 bases; junction bases not matched to a gene: 3. The CDR3 extends over 13 amino acids. As DNA, the CDR3 is TGTGCCAGTAGTGCCGACAGGGAAGAGACCCAGTACTTC. Protein: CASSADREETQYF. The full variable domain, with the rest looked up from reference TRBV19 and TRBJ2-5, is DGGITQSPKYLFRKEGQNVTLSCEQNLNHDAMYWYRQDPGQGLRLIYYSQIVNDFQKGDIAEGYSVSREKKESFPLTVTSAQKNPTAFYLCASSADREETQYFGPGTRLLVL.

The chain recombines TRBV10-1 with TRBJ2-1; a weak D match, TRBD2 (6 bases). This CDR3 is built from 14 residues. The germline V and J ends were trimmed by 2 bases and 7 bases, with 12 bases remaining between them. In germline, CDR1 is WNHNN, CDR2 SYGVQD (reference sequence). CDR3 residues: CASSEGGSKNEQFF. In DNA, the CDR3 is TGCGCCAGCAGTGAGGGGGGGAGTAAAAATGAGCAGTTCTTC.

The rearrangement joins TRBV10-3 to TRBJ2-7; 15 bases agree with TRBD2. With 6 bases clipped from V and 4 bases from J, the junction kept 4 bases outside the gene matches. Germline V CDR1 and CDR2: ENHRY, SYGVKD. This CDR3 is 15 amino acids long. The CDR3 sequence: CAIRRGLAGGYEQYF. In DNA form, the CDR3 reads TGTGCCATCAGGAGGGGACTAGCGGGAGGTTACGAGCAGTACTTC.

The chain couples TRBV7-2 to TRBJ2-7; D is undetermined. Trimming removed 4 bases at V and 4 bases at J, with 14 bases between. The CDR3 runs 14 residues. CDR1 and CDR2 from the germline V gene are SGHTA and FQGNSA. For the CDR3, the DNA is TGTGCCAGCAGCTCGCTACCTCGGGTGTACGAGCAGTACTTC. Protein sequence: CASSSLPRVYEQYF.

This chain joins TRBV5-6 and TRBJ1-1, with unresolved D. Trimming removed 4 bases at V and 0 bases at J, with 13 bases between. CDR1 and CDR2 from the germline V gene are SGHDT and YYEEEE. This CDR3 comprises 15 residues. CDR3 coding DNA: TGTGCCAGCAGCCCCCGCCCCGGGATGAACACTGAAGCTTTCTTT. Translation: CASSPRPGMNTEAFF.

On this clone itself: The junction and the germline gene differ at one end; a read error may be behind it. This chain links TRBV7-7 with TRBJ2-5; TRBD2 aligns across 13 bases. Germline CDR1 and CDR2: SSHAT and FNYEAQ (reference sequence). This CDR3 region has 16 residues. CDR3 protein: CASSLGLAGDQETQYF. The CDR3 bases are TGTGCTAGCAGCTTAGGACTAGCGGGGGACCAAGAGACCCAGTACTTC.

The V gene is TRBV27, the J gene TRBJ2-2, with D uncertain. Germline CDR1 reads MNHEY; CDR2 reads SMNVEV (reference sequence). Deletions cut 0 bases from V and 7 bases from J, with 9 bases between. The length of the CDR3 is 14 residues. CDR3 sequence: CASSLSIESGELFF. CDR3 nucleotide sequence: TGTGCCAGCAGTTTATCGATAGAGAGCGGGGAGCTGTTTTTT.

This clone appeared once. The rearrangement links TRBV18 to TRBJ2-7; D might be TRBD1 (6 bases). This CDR3 comprises 13 residues. The germline CDR1 and CDR2 sequences are KGHSH and LQKENI. The V end lost 2 bases, the J end lost 2 bases, and 7 bases lay between the germline ends. CDR3 sequence: CASSPGTTYEQYF. DNA for the CDR3: TGTGCCAGCTCACCAGGGACAACCTACGAGCAGTACTTC.

The CDR3 bases are TGTGCCAGCAGCGCGACAGTGTCCGAGTACAATGAGCAGTTCTTC. Translated, it gives CASSATVSEYNEQFF. This sequence joins TRBV9 and TRBJ2-1; TRBD1 is a possible D gene (5 bases). Germline V gene data show CDR1 as SGDLS and CDR2 as YYNGEE. Trimming left V 3 bases short and J 4 bases short, with 14 bases between. This CDR3 comprises 15 residues. Combining the CDR3 with reference TRBV9 and TRBJ2-1 gives the whole variable domain DSGVTQTPKHLITATGQRVTLRCSPRSGDLSVYWYQQSLDQGLQFLIQYYNGEERAKGNILERFSAQQFPDLHSELNLSSLELGDSALYFCASSATVSEYNEQFFGPGTRLTVL.

The V gene is TRBV5-1, the J gene TRBJ2-7; a weak D match, TRBD1 (6 bases). This CDR3 has 14 residues. CDR1 and CDR2 (germline): SGHRS, YFSETQ. Trimming shortened V by 3 bases and J by 0 bases, and 10 bases separated the two germline ends. The CDR3 region is CASSSDRSSYEQYF. The CDR3 nucleotides read TGCGCCAGCAGCTCTGACAGGAGCTCCTACGAGCAGTACTTC.

The rearrangement uses TRBV14 and TRBJ2-7; perhaps TRBD1 as D (6 bases). Trimming cost V 0 bases and J 2 bases, with 14 bases left between them. This CDR3 spans 16 amino acids. Germline V gene lookup returns CDR1 SGHDN and CDR2 FVKESK. The CDR3 loop is CASSQDYWTEAYEQYF. In DNA, the CDR3 is TGTGCCAGCAGCCAAGATTATTGGACAGAAGCCTACGAGCAGTACTTC.

The chain combines TRBV18 with TRBJ2-1, with 7 bases aligning to TRBD2. CDR1 KGHSH and CDR2 LQKENI come from the germline V gene. The CDR3 length is 15 residues. V trimming: 4 bases; J trimming: 6 bases; junction bases outside the gene matches: 9. The CDR3 DNA reads TGTGCCAGCTCACTCGGGGGGTCTGACGCCAATGAGCAGTTCTTC. Translated: CASSLGGSDANEQFF.

The chain is built from TRBV29-1 and TRBJ1-5; D gene unclear. Germline CDR1 and CDR2: SQVTM and ANQGSEA. The CDR3 has 11 amino acids. The CDR3 sequence: CRSGSNQPQHF. The CDR3 DNA sequence: TGCAGGTCAGGTAGCAATCAGCCCCAGCATTTT.

The chain combines TRBV7-2 with TRBJ2-3; 12 positions match TRBD2. The V gene's germline CDR1 is SGHTA and CDR2 FQGNSA. Losses at the gene ends were 5 bases for V and 4 bases for J; bases not matched to a gene: 7. The CDR3 length is 16 residues. This CDR3 is CASSGEGLAGSDTQYF. DNA of the CDR3: TGTGCCAGCAGCGGGGAGGGACTAGCGGGCTCAGATACGCAGTATTTT.

Only a few counts were recorded for this clone. The gene calls are TRBV9 and TRBJ2-3, with a possible D match to TRBD2 (6 bases). The germline V and J ends were trimmed by 0 bases and 15 bases, with 14 bases remaining between them. This CDR3 contains 12 residues. CDR1 and CDR2 (germline): SGDLS, YYNGEE. CDR3 DNA: TGTGCCAGCAGCGTAGGGGCGGGGCCGGCATATTTT. Protein sequence: CASSVGAGPAYF.

The gene calls are TRBV27 and TRBJ2-1, with D perhaps TRBD1 (5 bases). The CDR3 sequence is 15 residues long. Trimming removed 5 bases from V and 5 bases from J, with 16 bases in between. Looked up from germline, CDR1 is MNHEY and CDR2 is SMNVEV (reference sequence). Here the CDR3 DNA reads TGTGCCAGCAGTCTACTACCAGGGCGAAACAATGAGCAGTTCTTC. Translation: CASSLLPGRNNEQFF.

The sample holds a few counts of this clone. The genes are TRBV6-5 and TRBJ2-7, with D possibly matching TRBD1 (8 bases). CDR3 size: 14 residues. Trimming removed 6 bases at V and 6 bases at J, with 18 bases between. Germline V gene sequence: CDR1 MNHEY, CDR2 SVGAGI. The CDR3 sequence: CASSPDRGGGEQYF. In DNA, the CDR3 is TGTGCCAGCAGCCCCGACAGGGGAGGGGGCGAGCAGTACTTC.

This rearrangement joins TRBV11-2 to TRBJ2-7; D possibly corresponds to TRBD2 (5 bases). V shed 5 bases and J shed 3 bases, with 8 bases lying between them. The germline V gene has CDR1 SGHAT and CDR2 FQNNGV. The CDR3 contains 12 residues. The CDR3 spells CASSHRDYEQYF. In DNA, the CDR3 is TGTGCCAGCAGCCACCGGGACTACGAGCAGTACTTC.

The V call is TRBV5-6, the J call TRBJ2-5; D call uncertain. The DNA end is a closer match to TRBJ2-7, so the J assignment may be wrong. The germline V gene has CDR1 SGHDT and CDR2 YYEEEE. The CDR3 contains 11 residues. CDR3 amino acids: CASSLSHEQYF. The DNA of the CDR3 is TGTGCCAGCAGCTTGTCCCACGAGCAGTACTTC.

The rearrangement links TRBV28 to TRBJ2-4, with 8 bases matching TRBD2. With 3 bases clipped from V and 6 bases from J, the junction kept 1 base outside the gene matches. Germline V gives CDR1 MDHEN, CDR2 SYDVKM. The CDR3 is 13 residues long. CDR3 region: CASSLGTRNIQYF. In nucleotides, the CDR3 is TGTGCCAGCAGTTTGGGGACTAGAAACATTCAGTACTTC.

The rearrangement joins TRBV19 to TRBJ1-2, with 9 bases lining up with TRBD1. The germline CDR1 and CDR2 sequences are LNHDA and SQIVND (reference sequence). CDR3 length: 17 residues. V lost 5 bases and J lost 2; bases outside the gene matches: 12. The DNA for the CDR3 is TGTGCCAGTAGTGCCTCGGGGACAGGGAGGAGGAACTATGGCTACACCTTC. It codes for CASSASGTGRRNYGYTF. Together with reference TRBV19 and TRBJ1-2, the CDR3 gives the full variable domain: DGGITQSPKYLFRKEGQNVTLSCEQNLNHDAMYWYRQDPGQGLRLIYYSQIVNDFQKGDIAEGYSVSREKKESFPLTVTSAQKNPTAFYLCASSASGTGRRNYGYTFGSGTRLTVV.

This CDR3 reads CASSHPSQGASNEQFF. CDR3 nucleotides: TGTGCCAGCAGCCACCCCAGTCAGGGGGCGAGCAATGAGCAGTTCTTC. This chain uses TRBV9 with TRBJ2-1, with 8 nucleotides matching TRBD1. Germline loops: CDR1 SGDLS, CDR2 YYNGEE. J gave up 6 bases and V 4 bases, and 12 bases lay outside the gene matches. CDR3 length equals 16 residues. Filled out from reference TRBV9 and TRBJ2-1, the complete variable domain reads DSGVTQTPKHLITATGQRVTLRCSPRSGDLSVYWYQQSLDQGLQFLIQYYNGEERAKGNILERFSAQQFPDLHSELNLSSLELGDSALYFCASSHPSQGASNEQFFGPGTRLTVL.